Following are 19 T cell receptor beta chains from one sample sequenced in a study of T-cell memory formation after mild COVID-19 (dated by TCRdb to about 2021). Library preparation was by 5' RACE. Instrument on record: Illumina NovaSeq 6000. TCRdb reran the public reads through fastp at Q25 and MiXCR, keeping productive beta chains. Each entry is one CDR3 protein sequence, shown with its most common DNA and genes. In all, the sample holds about 360,000 distinct CDR3 sequences, and about an eighth of those were seen once. The leading ten clones occupy roughly 22% of the sample. Sequenced: PBMCs or a T cell subset sorted from them (not recorded which). These receptors originate from a man aged 18 to 30 who had mild COVID-19 (a few samples of this study predate the infection). The sample titles of this study are shuffled in the database, so cell type and time point are left out; the donor was told from shared clones.

This clonotype was counted at least ten times. The rearrangement joins TRBV6-2 or TRBV6-3 to TRBJ1-1; D is unresolved. The V and J ends lost 1 base and 0 bases respectively, with 12 bases between them. CDR1 is MNHEY, CDR2 SVGEGT, per germline. This CDR3 has 16 amino acids. The DNA of the CDR3 is TGTGCCAGCAGTTACTACACCCGACGGGTGAACACTGAAGCTTTCTTT. Its translation: CASSYYTRRVNTEAFF.

The chain joins TRBV18 to TRBJ2-1; TRBD1 matches 7 bases. V trimming: 3 bases; J trimming: 5 bases; junction bases outside the gene matches: 7. This CDR3 is 15 amino acids long. The germline gives CDR1 KGHSH, CDR2 LQKENI. CDR3 sequence reads: CASSPGQAFNNEQFF. As DNA, the CDR3 is TGTGCCAGCTCACCTGGACAGGCTTTTAACAATGAGCAGTTCTTC.

This clonotype showed up just a few times. The V call is TRBV4-3, the J call TRBJ1-3; weak D call: TRBD1 (5 bases). The CDR3 totals 17 residues. Trimming cost V 0 bases and J 3 bases, with 15 bases left between them. The germline CDR1 and CDR2 sequences are LGHNA and YSLEER. For the CDR3, the DNA is TGCGCCAGCAGCCAAGATGTCAGGGAAAGCTTTGGAAACACCATATATTTT. It translates to CASSQDVRESFGNTIYF.

This clonotype has just a few counts. This chain uses TRBV4-3 with TRBJ2-7; D is unresolved. The V end was cut by 3 bases, the J end by 0 bases, with 15 bases between. CDR1 and CDR2 (germline): LGHNA, YSLEER. CDR3 length: 16 amino acids. The CDR3 bases are TGCGCCAGCAGCCAGGGGATGGGTGTTGGCTCCTACGAGCAGTACTTC. It codes for CASSQGMGVGSYEQYF.

The V and J genes are TRBV4-2 and TRBJ1-1; 12 bases agree with TRBD1. This CDR3 spans 19 amino acids. V shed 0 bases, J shed 3 bases, and the junction held 11 bases outside the gene matches. Germline assignment: CDR1 LGHNA and CDR2 YNFKEQ. The CDR3 DNA follows: TGTGCCAGCAGCCAAGAACCGGGACAGGGGGCGCAGGGGTACACTGAAGCTTTCTTT. As protein: CASSQEPGQGAQGYTEAFF.

This clonotype was seen a handful of times. The genes are TRBV29-1 and TRBJ2-5, with a possible D match to TRBD2 (6 bases). The germline V gene encodes CDR1 SQVTM and CDR2 ANQGSEA. The CDR3 sequence is 14 residues long. The V end was cut by 3 bases, the J end by 5 bases, with 16 bases between. CDR3 nucleotide sequence: TGCAGCGTTGAGGAGGGGTCGCAGGTGGAGACCCAGTACTTC. As protein: CSVEEGSQVETQYF.

This chain uses TRBV28 with TRBJ1-1; D is uncertain. The CDR3 runs to 14 residues. Germline V gene data show CDR1 as MDHEN and CDR2 as SYDVKM. V dropped 8 bases and J dropped 4 bases, with 17 bases sitting between them. This chain's CDR3 is CASGSGGSSTEAFF. Written as DNA, the CDR3 is TGTGCCAGCGGCTCGGGAGGGAGCTCCACTGAAGCTTTCTTT.

This rearrangement joins TRBV12-5 to TRBJ2-5, with D possibly being TRBD1 (6 bases). In germline, CDR1 is LGHNT, CDR2 FRNRAP. Deletions cut 4 bases from V and 1 base from J, with 13 bases between. This CDR3 is 15 amino acids long. The CDR3 nucleotides read TGTGCTAGTGGTTATCAAACAGGGCCCCAAGAGACCCAGTACTTC. As protein: CASGYQTGPQETQYF. Full variable domain (outside the CDR3, taken from reference TRBV12-5 and TRBJ2-5): DARVTQTPRHKVTEMGQEVTMRCQPILGHNTVFWYRQTMMQGLELLAYFRNRAPLDDSGMPKDRFSAEMPDATLATLKIQPSEPRDSAVYFCASGYQTGPQETQYFGPGTRLLVL.

This clonotype was counted only a few times. The chain employs TRBV7-9 and TRBJ1-1; 8 bases map to TRBD1. V trimming: 1 base; J trimming: 7 bases; junction bases outside the gene matches: 8. Germline assignment: CDR1 SEHNR and CDR2 FQNEAQ (reference sequence). This CDR3 has 15 amino acids. The DNA of the CDR3 is TGTGCCAGCAGCTTAGTGGGCAGGGGGCAAAGTGAAGCTTTCTTT. This encodes CASSLVGRGQSEAFF. Based on the CDR3 plus reference TRBV7-9 and TRBJ1-1, the full variable domain is DTGVSQNPRHKITKRGQNVTFRCDPISEHNRLYWYRQTLGQGPEFLTYFQNEAQLEKSRLLSDRFSAERPKGSFSTLEIQRTEQGDSAMYLCASSLVGRGQSEAFFGQGTRLTVV.

The chain carries TRBV7-9 and TRBJ2-5; D possibly corresponds to TRBD1 (6 bases). The CDR3 is 17 residues long. Germline CDR1 SEHNR, CDR2 FQNEAQ (reference sequence). V was clipped by 3 bases and J by 5 bases, with 22 bases between them. CDR3 in amino acids: CASSFPRGLVDRETQYF. DNA for the CDR3: TGTGCCAGCAGCTTCCCCAGGGGCCTGGTCGATCGGGAGACCCAGTACTTC.

In this sample, this clonotype turned up a few times. This sequence joins TRBV27 and TRBJ2-1, with D hard to call. The germline V gene encodes CDR1 MNHEY and CDR2 SMNVEV (reference sequence). The CDR3 spans 11 residues. V gave up 3 bases and J gave up 10 bases, with 7 bases separating them. The CDR3: CASSLPEEQFF. CDR3 bases: TGTGCCAGCAGTTTGCCAGAGGAGCAGTTCTTC.

There are many counts of this clonotype. This chain connects TRBV12-3 or TRBV12-4 to TRBJ2-7, with D perhaps matching TRBD1 (5 bases). V was trimmed by 4 bases and J by 0 bases, leaving 13 bases between them. The CDR3 is made up of 15 amino acids. CDR3 DNA sequence: TGTGCCAGCAGTTCCGGACATCCCCTCTCCTACGAGCAGTACGTC. Translation: CASSSGHPLSYEQYV.

The gene calls are TRBV11-2 and TRBJ2-3; D not certain. Trimming removed 5 bases from V and 3 bases from J, with 21 bases in between. Germline CDR1 reads SGHAT; CDR2 reads FQNNGV. The length of the CDR3 is 17 residues. CDR3 region: CASSGNWQATFTDTQYF. The CDR3 bases are TGTGCCAGCAGCGGCAACTGGCAGGCGACCTTTACAGATACGCAGTATTTT.

This clonotype was seen repeatedly, ten times or more. This chain links TRBV5-1 with TRBJ1-1, with D unclear. Germline CDR1 reads SGHRS; CDR2 reads YFSETQ. Trimming left V 3 bases short and J 1 base short, with 10 bases between. CDR3 length: 14 residues. The CDR3 protein is CASSYSNWNTEAFF. The CDR3 nucleotides read TGCGCCAGCAGCTACTCCAACTGGAACACTGAAGCTTTCTTT.

This clonotype was counted ten times or more. This chain connects TRBV20-1 to TRBJ1-5; possible D gene TRBD1, 6 bases. Germline V CDR1 and CDR2: DFQATT, SNEGSKA (reference sequence). CDR3 length: 13 amino acids. V was cut by 5 bases and J by 5 bases, with 13 bases left in between. The CDR3 region has the DNA TGCAGTGCTCAAGACAGGTCACATCAGCCCCAGCATTTT. This translates into CSAQDRSHQPQHF.

This clonotype was observed a handful of times. The gene calls are TRBV9 and TRBJ1-5, with TRBD1 matching 10 bases. The trim removed 4 bases at V and 2 bases at J, leaving 15 bases unmatched. Germline V lookup: CDR1 SGDLS, CDR2 YYNGEE. The CDR3 has 19 residues. This CDR3 is CASSCKTDRGQIGNQPQHF. The CDR3 DNA sequence: TGTGCCAGCAGCTGTAAAACCGACAGGGGGCAAATCGGCAATCAGCCCCAGCATTTT.

The chain uses TRBV21-1 and TRBJ1-6; the table's D gene call, TRBD1, was not cross checked with the DNA. TRBV21-1 is noted as a pseudogene. The CDR3 is made up of 19 amino acids. The CDR3 nucleotides are TGTGCCAGCAGCAAATTGACTAATCAACCGGGACAGGGATCTTCACCCCTCCACTTT. Translated, it gives CASSKLTNQPGQGSSPLHF.

This clonotype was counted only a few times. J is TRBJ1-3 and V is TRBV5-1, with D unclear. The CDR3 is made up of 16 amino acids. The germline V and J ends were trimmed by 7 bases and 4 bases, with 21 bases remaining between them. Germline CDR1 is SGHRS and CDR2 is YFSETQ. CDR3 DNA sequence: TGCGCCAGCGGAAAATCCCCACGGCAAGACGGAAACACCATATATTTT. This codes for CASGKSPRQDGNTIYF.

This clonotype has just a few counts. The chain recombines TRBV5-1 with TRBJ1-1, with 8 bases identical to TRBD1. CDR1 SGHRS and CDR2 YFSETQ come from the germline V gene. CDR3 size: 16 residues. V gave up 5 bases and J gave up 1 base; unmatched junction bases: 10. CDR3 residues: CASRRTLQGENTEAFF. Written as DNA, the CDR3 is TGCGCCAGCAGGAGGACTTTACAGGGGGAGAACACTGAAGCTTTCTTT.